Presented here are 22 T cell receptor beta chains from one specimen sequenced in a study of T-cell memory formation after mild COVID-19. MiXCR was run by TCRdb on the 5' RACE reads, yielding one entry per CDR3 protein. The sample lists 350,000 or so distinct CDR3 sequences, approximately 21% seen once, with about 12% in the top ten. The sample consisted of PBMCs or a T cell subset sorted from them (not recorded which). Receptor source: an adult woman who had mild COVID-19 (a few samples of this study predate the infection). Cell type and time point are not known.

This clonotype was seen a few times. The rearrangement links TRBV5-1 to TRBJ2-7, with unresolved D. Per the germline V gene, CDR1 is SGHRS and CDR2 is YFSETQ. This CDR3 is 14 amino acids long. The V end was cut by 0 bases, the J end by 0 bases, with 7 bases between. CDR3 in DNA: TGCGCCAGCAGCTTGGGGACGGACTCCTACGAGCAGTACTTC. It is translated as CASSLGTDSYEQYF.

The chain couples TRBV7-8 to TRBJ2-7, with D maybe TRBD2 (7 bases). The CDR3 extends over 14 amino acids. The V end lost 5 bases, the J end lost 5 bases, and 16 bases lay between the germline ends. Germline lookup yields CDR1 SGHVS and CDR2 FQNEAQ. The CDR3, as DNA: TGTGCCAGCAGCCCCTACGGGGGGCCCCACGAGCAGTACTTC. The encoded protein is CASSPYGGPHEQYF.

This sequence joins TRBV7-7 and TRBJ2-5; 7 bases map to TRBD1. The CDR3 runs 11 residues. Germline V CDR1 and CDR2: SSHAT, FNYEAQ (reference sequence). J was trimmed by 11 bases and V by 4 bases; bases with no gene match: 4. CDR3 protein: CASSSGTAQYF. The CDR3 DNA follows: TGTGCCAGCAGCTCCGGGACAGCGCAGTACTTC.

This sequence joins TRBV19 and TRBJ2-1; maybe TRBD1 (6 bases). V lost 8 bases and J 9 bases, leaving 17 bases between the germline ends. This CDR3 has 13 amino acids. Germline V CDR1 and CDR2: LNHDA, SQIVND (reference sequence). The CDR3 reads CASGQLLWGEQFF. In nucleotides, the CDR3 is TGTGCCAGTGGACAGCTACTGTGGGGTGAGCAGTTCTTC.

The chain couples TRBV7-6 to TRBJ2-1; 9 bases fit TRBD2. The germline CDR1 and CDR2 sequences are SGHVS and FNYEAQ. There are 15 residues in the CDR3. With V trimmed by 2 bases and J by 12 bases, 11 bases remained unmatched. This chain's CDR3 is CASSLRPSGKQGQFF. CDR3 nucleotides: TGTGCCAGCAGCTTACGGCCTAGCGGGAAACAGGGGCAGTTCTTC.

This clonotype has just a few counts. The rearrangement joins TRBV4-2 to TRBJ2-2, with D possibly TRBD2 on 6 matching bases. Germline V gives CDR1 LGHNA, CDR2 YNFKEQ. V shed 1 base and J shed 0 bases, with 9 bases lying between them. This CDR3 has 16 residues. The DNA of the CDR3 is TGTGCCAGCAGCCAAGTAGCGGACGCGAACACCGGGGAGCTGTTTTTT. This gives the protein CASSQVADANTGELFF.

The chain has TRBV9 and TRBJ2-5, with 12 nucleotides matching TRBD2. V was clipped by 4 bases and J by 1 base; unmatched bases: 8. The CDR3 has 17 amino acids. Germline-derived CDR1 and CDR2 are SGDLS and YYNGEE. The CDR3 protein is CASSPGTSGGSQETQYF. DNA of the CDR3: TGTGCCAGCAGCCCTGGAACTAGCGGGGGGTCCCAAGAGACCCAGTACTTC.

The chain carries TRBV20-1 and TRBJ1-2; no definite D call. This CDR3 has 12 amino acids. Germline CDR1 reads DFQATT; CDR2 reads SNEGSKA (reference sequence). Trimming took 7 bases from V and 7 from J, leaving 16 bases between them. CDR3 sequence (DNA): TGCAGTGGGCAACCGGAAGTTTTTGGCTACACCTTC. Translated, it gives CSGQPEVFGYTF.

The CDR3 DNA reads as TGTGCCAGCTCCATGGCGGGGAATGAGCAGTTCTTC. It specifies CASSMAGNEQFF. The rearrangement joins TRBV6-2 or TRBV6-3 to TRBJ2-1, with D possibly being TRBD2 (6 bases). Trimming shortened V by 8 bases and J by 7 bases, and 12 bases separated the two germline ends. The CDR3 extends over 12 amino acids. Per the germline V gene, CDR1 is MNHEY and CDR2 is SVGEGT.

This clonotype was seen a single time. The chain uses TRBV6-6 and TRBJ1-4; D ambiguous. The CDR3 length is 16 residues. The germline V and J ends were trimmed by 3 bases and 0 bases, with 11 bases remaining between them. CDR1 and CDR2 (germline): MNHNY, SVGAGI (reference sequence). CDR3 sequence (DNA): TGTGCCAGCAGTTATTATACGATTTCAACTAATGAAAAACTGTTTTTT. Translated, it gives CASSYYTISTNEKLFF.

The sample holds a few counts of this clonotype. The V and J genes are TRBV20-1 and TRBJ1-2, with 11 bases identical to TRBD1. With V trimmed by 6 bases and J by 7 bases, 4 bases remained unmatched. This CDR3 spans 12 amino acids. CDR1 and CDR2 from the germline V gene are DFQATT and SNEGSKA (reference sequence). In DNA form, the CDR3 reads TGCAGTGCCGGACAGGGGGCAACTGGCTACACCTTC. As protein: CSAGQGATGYTF.

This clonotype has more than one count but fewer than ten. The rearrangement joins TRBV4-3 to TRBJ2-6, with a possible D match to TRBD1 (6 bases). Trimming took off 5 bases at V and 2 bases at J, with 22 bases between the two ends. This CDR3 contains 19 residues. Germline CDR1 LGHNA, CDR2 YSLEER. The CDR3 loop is CASSSYLVGARTGANVLTF. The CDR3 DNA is TGCGCCAGCAGCTCATACCTCGTGGGGGCGCGTACTGGGGCCAACGTCCTGACTTTC.

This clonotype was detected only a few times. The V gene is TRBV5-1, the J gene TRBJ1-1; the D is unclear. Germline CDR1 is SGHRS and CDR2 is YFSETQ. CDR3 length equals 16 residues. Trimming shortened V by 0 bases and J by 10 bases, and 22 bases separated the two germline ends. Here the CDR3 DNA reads TGCGCCAGCAGCTTGGCCCGGGCAAGGGTCGATGGTGGAGCTTTCTTT. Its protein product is CASSLARARVDGGAFF.

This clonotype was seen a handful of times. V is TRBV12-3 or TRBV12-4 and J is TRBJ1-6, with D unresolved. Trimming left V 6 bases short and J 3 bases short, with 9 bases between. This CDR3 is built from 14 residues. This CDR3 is CASSDGLYNSPLHF. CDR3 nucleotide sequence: TGTGCCAGCAGCGACGGACTCTATAATTCACCCCTCCACTTT.

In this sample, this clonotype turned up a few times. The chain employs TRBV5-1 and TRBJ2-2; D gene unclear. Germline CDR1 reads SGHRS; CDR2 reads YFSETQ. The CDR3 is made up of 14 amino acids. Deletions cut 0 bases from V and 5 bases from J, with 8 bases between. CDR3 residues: CASSLAHKTGELFF. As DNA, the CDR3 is TGCGCCAGCAGCTTGGCACACAAGACCGGGGAGCTGTTTTTT.

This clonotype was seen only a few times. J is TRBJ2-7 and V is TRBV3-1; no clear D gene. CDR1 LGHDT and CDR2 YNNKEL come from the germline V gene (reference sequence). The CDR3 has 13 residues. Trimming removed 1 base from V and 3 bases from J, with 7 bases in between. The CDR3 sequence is CASSQGRNYEQYF. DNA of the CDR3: TGTGCCAGCAGCCAAGGCCGAAACTACGAGCAGTACTTC.

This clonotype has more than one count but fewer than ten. CDR3 DNA: TGTGCCAGCAGCTTTTTGGCGGGAGTGAACACAGATACGCAGTATTTT. It is translated as CASSFLAGVNTDTQYF. The V call is TRBV7-3, the J call TRBJ2-3, with 7 bases identical to TRBD2. CDR1 and CDR2 (germline): SGHTA, FQGTGA. The CDR3 sequence is 16 residues long. J gave up 2 bases and V 3 bases, and 8 bases lay outside the gene matches.

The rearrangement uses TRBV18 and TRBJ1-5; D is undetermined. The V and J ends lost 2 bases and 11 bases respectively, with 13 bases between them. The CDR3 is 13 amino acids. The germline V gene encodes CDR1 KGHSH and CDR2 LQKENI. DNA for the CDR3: TGTGCCAGCTCACCAGGGCCGGTCATGGCCCAGCATTTT. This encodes CASSPGPVMAQHF.

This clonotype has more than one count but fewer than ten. The CDR3 region has the DNA TGTGCCATCAGTGAGTCCCAAGGGACGGTGAATAAAGAGACCCAGTACTTC. Protein: CAISESQGTVNKETQYF. This sequence joins TRBV10-3 and TRBJ2-5; D may correspond to TRBD1 or TRBD2 (5 bases each). CDR1 is ENHRY and CDR2 is SYGVKD in the germline V gene. This CDR3 is built from 17 residues. The V end lost 0 bases, the J end lost 3 bases, and 17 bases lay between the germline ends.

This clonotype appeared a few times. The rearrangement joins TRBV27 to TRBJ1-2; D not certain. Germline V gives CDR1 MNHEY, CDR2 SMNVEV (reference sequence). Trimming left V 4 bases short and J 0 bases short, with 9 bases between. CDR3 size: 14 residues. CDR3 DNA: TGTGCCAGCAGTTCCCTGAATCCTAACTATGGCTACACCTTC. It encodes CASSSLNPNYGYTF.

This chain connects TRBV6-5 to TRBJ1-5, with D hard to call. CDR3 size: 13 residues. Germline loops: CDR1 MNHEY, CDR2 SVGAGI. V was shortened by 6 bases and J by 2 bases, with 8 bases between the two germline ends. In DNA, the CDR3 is TGTGCCAGCAGACCGGAAGGCAATCAGCCCCAGCATTTT. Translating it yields CASRPEGNQPQHF.

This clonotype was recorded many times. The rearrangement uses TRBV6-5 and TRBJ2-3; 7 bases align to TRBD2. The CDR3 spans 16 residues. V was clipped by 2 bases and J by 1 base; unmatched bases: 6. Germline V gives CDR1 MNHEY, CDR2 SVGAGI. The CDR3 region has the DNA TGTGCCAGCAGTTACATGGGCGGGGGTGGCACAGATACGCAGTATTTT. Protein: CASSYMGGGGTDTQYF.